This is a list of T cell receptor beta chains from one sample in a study of early stage breast cancer tumors. This table comes from immunoSEQ multiplex PCR, and its TCRdb copy is limited to in-frame clones, with some not included. The sample carries some 72,000 clones, approximately 79% recorded once. The sequencing sample was made of blood. These receptor sequences come from a person in their sixties or seventies with breast cancer. Both conserved end residues are part of each CDR3. Each record gives: CDR3 length, clone size, V gene, D gene, J gene, CDR3 DNA, CDR3 protein. D genes are given only for firm matches. Size is omitted from some rows. Given values are once, few, many or a class for expanded clones.

13	NA	TRBV4-1	NA	TRBJ1-2	TGCGCCAGCAGCCCTACGGTTTACTATGGCTACACCTTC	CASSPTVYYGYTF
14	NA	TRBV28	NA	TRBJ1-5	TGTGCCAGCAGTTTAACGGGGAGCAATCAGCCCCAGCATTTT	CASSLTGSNQPQHF
15	NA	TRBV9	NA	TRBJ1-2	TGTGCCAGCAGCGTAGGTGGCAGGGTTGACTATGGCTACACCTTC	CASSVGGRVDYGYTF
15	NA	TRBV2	TRBD2	TRBJ2-3	TGTGCCAGCGGACTAGCGGGGGTACAGGCAGATACGCAGTATTTT	CASGLAGVQADTQYF
14	once	TRBV28	NA	TRBJ2-7	TGTGCCAGCAGTTCGGGACACTCCACCTACGAGCAGTACTTC	CASSSGHSTYEQYF
13	NA	TRBV7-2	NA	TRBJ2-7	TGTGCCAGCAGCTTAGTACCTCGCTACGAGCAGTACTTC	CASSLVPRYEQYF
13	few	TRBV28	NA	TRBJ1-1	TGTGCCAGCAGGAGGGGAGGGGACACTGAAGCTTTCTTT	CASRRGGDTEAFF
16	NA	TRBV7-2	NA	TRBJ2-7	TGTGCCAGCAGCTCCCATAAGGGGAGCCGTTCCTTTGAGCAGTACTTC	CASSSHKGSRSFEQYF
17	NA	TRBV4-2	NA	TRBJ2-6	TGTGCCAGCAGCCAAGATACCAGGTCCAGCGGGGCCAACGTCCTGACTTTC	CASSQDTRSSGANVLTF
17	NA	TRBV7-2	NA	TRBJ2-2	TGTGCCAGCAGCTTAGTCGGGGAGAAGAGAAGGACCGGGGAGCTGTTTTTT	CASSLVGEKRRTGELFF
16	NA	TRBV27	NA	TRBJ1-2	TGTGCCAGCAGTTTATTTATCAGGAGCGATAACTATGGCTACACCTTC	CASSLFIRSDNYGYTF
14	NA	TRBV10-3	TRBD2	TRBJ2-1	TGTGCCTCCGAGGACGGGGAGGGCCTAAATGAGCAGTTCTTC	CASEDGEGLNEQFF
11	NA	TRBV6-1	NA	TRBJ2-7	TGTGCCAGCAGTGAAGCTCCCGAGCAGTACTTC	CASSEAPEQYF
11	NA	TRBV5-4	NA	TRBJ2-7	TGTGCCAGCAGCTCTAGGGACGAGCAGTACTTC	CASSSRDEQYF
15	NA	TRBV19	TRBD1	TRBJ1-5	TGTGCCAGTAGTATAGGGACAGGGGGCGGTCAGCCCCAGCATTTT	CASSIGTGGGQPQHF
16	NA	TRBV7-8	NA	TRBJ2-2	TGTGCCAGCAGCCCAGGCATTGGGACTCCCACCGGGGAGCTGTTTTTT	CASSPGIGTPTGELFF
15	NA	TRBV27	TRBD2	TRBJ2-2	TGTGCCAGCAGTTTTAGAGCGGGAAACACCGGGGAGCTGTTTTTT	CASSFRAGNTGELFF
14	NA	TRBV7-9	NA	TRBJ2-2	TGTGCCAGCAGCTTAGGGGATAACACCGGGGAGCTGTTTTTT	CASSLGDNTGELFF
17	NA	TRBV7-3	TRBD2	TRBJ2-5	TGTGCCAGCAGCCCCCTCGGGGGGGCCCTCCACCAAGAGACCCAGTACTTC	CASSPLGGALHQETQYF
16	NA	TRBV5-1	NA	TRBJ1-2	TGCGCCAGCAGCTTGGAGGGCAGGGGCCTGGCCTATGGCTACACCTTC	CASSLEGRGLAYGYTF
13	NA	TRBV19	TRBD2	TRBJ2-7	TGTGCCAGTAGTCTACTAGCGGGGGGCCAGCAGTACTTC	CASSLLAGGQQYF
14	NA	TRBV28	TRBD2	TRBJ2-1	TGTGCCAGCAGGGCAAGCGGGATCCTCAATGAGCAGTTCTTC	CASRASGILNEQFF
15	NA	TRBV7-9	NA	TRBJ1-2	TGTGCCAGCAGCTTAGGCGCAGGGCTGGCCTATGGCTACACCTTC	CASSLGAGLAYGYTF
13	NA	TRBV30	NA	TRBJ2-5	TGTGCCTGGAGTAGTCGACGGCAAGAGACCCAGTACTTC	CAWSSRRQETQYF
15	NA	TRBV5-4	NA	TRBJ2-3	TGTGCCAGCAGCCCGGGGGGCTCCCTCGGGGATACGCAGTATTTT	CASSPGGSLGDTQYF
16	once	TRBV7-2	NA	TRBJ1-5	TGTGCCAGCAGCCGGGTGGCAGCCGAAGGGGGTCAGCCCCAGCATTTT	CASSRVAAEGGQPQHF
13	NA	TRBV9	NA	TRBJ2-5	TGTGCCAGCAGCGCTACGCCTCGTGAGACCCAGTACTTC	CASSATPRETQYF
15	NA	TRBV29-1	TRBD1	TRBJ2-2	TGCAGCGTTGAGCTTGCGGACAGGGCAGCCGGGGAGCTGTTTTTT	CSVELADRAAGELFF
10	once	TRBV9	NA	TRBJ2-1	TGTGCCAGCAGCCGGAGGGAGCAGTTCTTC	CASSRREQFF
14	few	TRBV6-5	NA	TRBJ1-5	TGTGCCAGCAGTCCCAGGGGACGCAATCAGCCCCAGCATTTT	CASSPRGRNQPQHF
13	NA	TRBV9	TRBD1	TRBJ1-4	TGTGCCAGCAAGGGGGCGGAAGATGAAAAACTGTTTTTT	CASKGAEDEKLFF
14	NA	TRBV6-5	TRBD1	TRBJ2-7	TGTGCCAGCAAACAAGGGACAGGGGCCTACGAGCAGTACTTC	CASKQGTGAYEQYF
15	once	TRBV19	NA	TRBJ1-1	TGTGCCAGTAGTATAAGGGGGTTGGGGGTCACTGAAGCTTTCTTT	CASSIRGLGVTEAFF
15	NA	TRBV19	NA	TRBJ2-1	TGTGCCAGTAGTCCAGGGAGGTTCTCCTACAATGAGCAGTTCTTC	CASSPGRFSYNEQFF
14	NA	TRBV10-3	NA	TRBJ2-2	TGTGCCATCAGTGAGTCGAGAGGGGCCGGGGAGCTGTTTTTT	CAISESRGAGELFF
14	few	TRBV15	TRBD1	TRBJ2-7	TGTGCCACCAGCGGGGGACAGGCCTCGCACGAGCAGTACTTC	CATSGGQASHEQYF
15	NA	TRBV9	TRBD2	TRBJ2-1	TGTGCCAGCAGCGTTCTAGCGGGAGCGGCAAATGAGCAGTTCTTC	CASSVLAGAANEQFF
16	NA	TRBV11-3	TRBD1	TRBJ2-1	TGTGCCAGCAGCTCCCGACAGGGGGGGAACTACAATGAGCAGTTCTTC	CASSSRQGGNYNEQFF
15	few	TRBV6-5	NA	TRBJ2-7	TGTGCCAGCAGCCCCCCTGGGGGGAGCTCCTACGAGCAGTACTTC	CASSPPGGSSYEQYF
14	NA	TRBV7-2	NA	TRBJ2-1	TGTGCCAGCAGCCCAGACCGGCTACACAATGAGCAGTTCTTC	CASSPDRLHNEQFF
13	once	TRBV30	NA	TRBJ2-3	TGTGCCTGGTCCATCTTAGGGGTAGATACGCAGTATTTT	CAWSILGVDTQYF
13	once	TRBV30	NA	TRBJ2-7	TGTGCCTGGAACGGGGATCCCCGCTACGAGCAGTACTTC	CAWNGDPRYEQYF
16	NA	TRBV7-9	NA	TRBJ2-2	TGTGCCAGCAGACTTGTTGGACGCTCGAACACCGGGGAGCTGTTTTTT	CASRLVGRSNTGELFF
16	once	TRBV27	NA	TRBJ1-6	TGTGCCAGCAGTTTAACCGGCAGGGTGCCAAATTCACCCCTCCACTTT	CASSLTGRVPNSPLHF
15	NA	TRBV27	NA	TRBJ1-2	TGTGCCAGCAGTTTATCGTGGATCACTAACTATGGCTACACCTTC	CASSLSWITNYGYTF
15	NA	TRBV6-5	NA	TRBJ1-3	TGTGCCAGCGGTCGCCTCCACACCTCTGGAAACACCATATATTTT	CASGRLHTSGNTIYF
13	NA	TRBV6-5	NA	TRBJ2-5	TGTGCCAGCAGGAAAGAGGGTCAAGAGACCCAGTACTTC	CASRKEGQETQYF
15	NA	TRBV11-2	NA	TRBJ2-3	TGTGCCAGCAGCTTTCAGAACTCCCGGGTAGATACGCAGTATTTT	CASSFQNSRVDTQYF
16	NA	TRBV27	NA	TRBJ2-2	TGTGCCAGCAGTTTATACCCCGGACCCTTAGGTGGGGAGCTGTTTTTT	CASSLYPGPLGGELFF